Detailed here is one TCR beta chain. This sample stems from a study of blood T cell repertoires in COVID-19. Sequencing used immunoSEQ multiplex PCR; TCRdb keeps in-frame clones, though not all of them. The table records some 200,000 clones, 87% of them present only once. This CDR3 spans 19 amino acids. The germline gives CDR1 LNHDA, CDR2 SQIVND (reference sequence). Trimming removed 4 bases at V and 0 bases at J, with 22 bases between. The rearrangement joins TRBV19 to TRBJ2-1; D gene ambiguous. This clonotype was obtained from a woman between 70 and 85 years old with COVID-19, enrolled during active disease. The material sequenced was peripheral blood. Written as DNA, the CDR3 is TGTGCCAGTAGTACAACAGATATGTTCACATTCAGCTCCTACAATGAGCAGTTCTTC. Translation: CASSTTDMFTFSSYNEQFF.